Shown below are 10 T cell receptor beta chains from a single sample sequenced in a study of blood T cell repertoires in COVID-19. Sequencing was performed with immunoSEQ multiplex PCR; in TCRdb, only in-frame clones are kept and a portion is missing. The sample lists about 240,000 clones, about 83% seen once, with around 5.9% in the top ten. The material sequenced was peripheral blood. Receptor source: a human donor in a cohort sampled during active COVID-19.

The CDR3 DNA sequence: TGTGCCAGTAGTATTGGACTAGCAAGGGAACGGGGATCAGCCAAAAACATTCAGTACTTC. Translation gives CASSIGLARERGSAKNIQYF. J is TRBJ2-4 and V is TRBV19, with 8 nucleotides matching TRBD2. The CDR3 has 20 amino acids. Germline V gene data show CDR1 as LNHDA and CDR2 as SQIVND (reference sequence). Germline trimming cut 3 bases from V and 0 bases from J; bases unmatched to any gene: 16.

This clone was detected only a few times. This chain links TRBV2 with TRBJ2-7; D is perhaps TRBD1 (5 bases). The V gene's germline CDR1 is SNHLY and CDR2 FYNNEI. The CDR3 sequence is 16 residues long. Trimming cost V 7 bases and J 1 base, with 20 bases left between them. Here the CDR3 DNA reads TGTGCCAGCACTGATGGGCAGGGTATCGGGTCCTACGAGCAGTACTTC. Translated: CASTDGQGIGSYEQYF. Full variable domain (outside the CDR3, taken from reference TRBV2 and TRBJ2-7): EPEVTQTPSHQVTQMGQEVILRCVPISNHLYFYWYRQILGQKVEFLVSFYNNEISEKSEIFDDQFSVERPDGSNFTLKIRSTKLEDSAMYFCASTDGQGIGSYEQYFGPGTRLTVT.

This chain connects TRBV5-5 to TRBJ2-7; TRBD2 matches at 13 bases. The germline gives CDR1 SGHKS, CDR2 YYEKEE (reference sequence). With V trimmed by 4 bases and J by 6 bases, 19 bases remained unmatched. CDR3 length: 19 residues. CDR3 residues: CASSRLTGVLAGGKGEQYF. The CDR3 DNA reads TGTGCCAGCAGCCGTCTCACAGGAGTACTAGCGGGAGGGAAGGGCGAGCAGTACTTC.

This chain uses TRBV29-1 with TRBJ1-2; 7 bases agree with TRBD1. CDR3 length equals 13 residues. J was trimmed by 6 bases and V by 5 bases; bases with no gene match: 9. Per the germline V gene, CDR1 is SQVTM and CDR2 is ANQGSEA. The CDR3 region is CSVITTGVDGYTF. The DNA for the CDR3 is TGCAGCGTTATAACTACAGGGGTCGATGGCTACACCTTC.

This sequence joins TRBV11-3 and TRBJ2-1; 11 bases are shared with TRBD2. Germline V gives CDR1 SGHNT, CDR2 YENEEA. This CDR3 is built from 17 residues. J was trimmed by 5 bases and V by 5 bases; bases with no gene match: 11. CDR3 amino acids: CASSPRGLAGGDNEQFF. Here the CDR3 DNA reads TGTGCCAGCAGCCCCCGAGGGCTAGCGGGGGGTGACAATGAGCAGTTCTTC.

The chain uses TRBV6-5 and TRBJ1-1, with 9 bases matching TRBD1. The CDR3 length is 14 residues. CDR1 is MNHEY, CDR2 SVGAGI, per germline. With V trimmed by 3 bases and J by 5 bases, 4 bases remained unmatched. CDR3: CASSYTGGATEAFF. CDR3 coding DNA: TGTGCCAGCAGTTATACAGGGGGCGCAACTGAAGCTTTCTTT.

The chain recombines TRBV9 with TRBJ2-3; 8 positions agree with TRBD2. The CDR3 contains 16 residues. Germline V gene data show CDR1 as SGDLS and CDR2 as YYNGEE. Trimming cost V 0 bases and J 0 bases; bases outside gene matches: 3. CDR3 protein: CASSVAAGGSTDTQYF. The CDR3 nucleotides read TGTGCCAGCAGCGTAGCGGCGGGGGGCAGCACAGATACGCAGTATTTT.

The chain couples TRBV18 to TRBJ2-3; 7 bases line up with TRBD1. CDR1 is KGHSH, CDR2 LQKENI, per germline. J lost 3 bases, V lost 6 bases, and 12 bases had no gene match. The CDR3 totals 16 residues. The CDR3 DNA follows: TGTGCCAGCTCGCCTACTTTACAGGGGCCAACAGATACGCAGTATTTT. This codes for CASSPTLQGPTDTQYF.

This chain joins TRBV30 and TRBJ2-7, with 8 bases that match TRBD1. This CDR3 spans 13 amino acids. Germline lookup yields CDR1 GTSNPN and CDR2 SVGIG (reference sequence). J lost 2 bases, V lost 5 bases, and 5 bases had no gene match. CDR3 loop: CAWSGQAAYEQYF. CDR3 bases: TGTGCCTGGTCGGGACAGGCTGCCTACGAGCAGTACTTC.

The V and J genes are TRBV19 and TRBJ1-3; perhaps TRBD1 as D (6 bases). This CDR3 contains 13 residues. The V gene lost 9 bases and the J gene lost 0 bases, with 9 bases spanning the gap. CDR1 is LNHDA, CDR2 SQIVND, per germline (reference sequence). Here the CDR3 DNA reads TGTGCCAGCGGACAGACCTCTGGAAACACCATATATTTT. Translating it yields CASGQTSGNTIYF.